The 17 T cell receptor beta chains given below trace back to one sample, sequenced in a study of T cell responses to AZD1222 COVID-19 vaccine. The method was immunoSEQ multiplex PCR; TCRdb's version includes in-frame clones alone and lacks a portion of them. The data hold 95,000 to 110,000 clones, with about 89% observed a single time. Sample: peripheral blood, taken 28 days after the second AZD1222 dose. These receptors all stem from an adult who received the AZD1222 COVID-19 vaccine.

This chain links TRBV19 with TRBJ1-3, with 7 bases aligning to TRBD1. Germline CDR1 reads LNHDA; CDR2 reads SQIVND (reference sequence). This CDR3 spans 12 amino acids. The CDR3 sequence: CGVRTGGNTIYF. The CDR3, as DNA: TGTGGAGTGCGGACAGGAGGAAACACCATATATTTT.

The V and J genes are TRBV6-6 and TRBJ1-1; 11 bases agree with TRBD1. Germline V gene sequence: CDR1 MNHNY, CDR2 SVGAGI (reference sequence). The CDR3 runs 20 residues. After removal of 5 bases from V and 0 bases from J, the junction contained 17 bases not matched to a gene. The CDR3 loop is CASSPPFGTGGRGVNTEAFF. CDR3 coding DNA: TGTGCCAGCAGTCCGCCTTTTGGGACAGGGGGACGTGGGGTGAACACTGAAGCTTTCTTT.

This CDR3 is CAISESDWGNQPQHF. The CDR3 nucleotides read TGTGCCATCAGTGAGTCGGACTGGGGTAATCAGCCCCAGCATTTT. This rearrangement joins TRBV10-3 to TRBJ1-5; D unclear. The CDR3 extends over 15 amino acids. V lost 0 bases to trimming and J lost 4 bases, with 10 bases between them. Germline V gene data show CDR1 as ENHRY and CDR2 as SYGVKD.

The rearrangement links TRBV7-2 to TRBJ1-4; D not certain. This CDR3 region has 14 residues. Germline V CDR1 and CDR2: SGHTA, FQGNSA. The germline V and J ends were trimmed by 2 bases and 12 bases, with 16 bases remaining between them. The CDR3 DNA is TGTGCCAGCAGCTTAATGGAGCCCGCTACGGAACTGTTTTTT. Translated: CASSLMEPATELFF.

This clone has only one observation. This chain links TRBV7-6 with TRBJ2-5, with D perhaps TRBD1 (6 bases). The V gene's germline CDR1 is SGHVS and CDR2 FNYEAQ. The CDR3 has 15 residues. Trimming took 5 bases from V and 5 from J, leaving 18 bases between them. CDR3 protein: CASSEGGGIGETQYF. The CDR3 region has the DNA TGTGCCAGCAGCGAAGGTGGGGGCATTGGGGAGACCCAGTACTTC.

The chain is built from TRBV10-3 and TRBJ1-1; possible D gene TRBD1, 5 bases. CDR3 length: 12 amino acids. V was trimmed by 8 bases and J by 1 base, leaving 8 bases between them. CDR1 is ENHRY, CDR2 SYGVKD, per germline. CDR3 in amino acids: CAIGGGNTEAFF. The CDR3 nucleotides read TGTGCCATCGGTGGGGGGAACACTGAAGCTTTCTTT.

The chain uses TRBV11-2 and TRBJ2-3; D might be TRBD2 (6 bases). Trimming left V 1 base short and J 5 bases short, with 19 bases between. This CDR3 spans 17 amino acids. The germline V gene has CDR1 SGHAT and CDR2 FQNNGV. The DNA for the CDR3 is TGTGCCAGCAGCTTAGCCCCCGGACTACTCCGGGGAGATACGCAGTATTTT. It specifies CASSLAPGLLRGDTQYF.

The gene calls are TRBV18 and TRBJ2-2; 8 bases are a match to TRBD1. The CDR3 contains 15 residues. CDR1 and CDR2 from the germline V gene are KGHSH and LQKENI. The V segment lost 1 base and the J segment 8 bases; nucleotides outside the gene matches: 6. The CDR3 region is CASSPLDRVSGELFF. In DNA form, the CDR3 reads TGTGCCAGCTCACCACTGGACAGGGTCTCTGGGGAGCTGTTTTTT.

V usage is TRBV10-2 and J usage is TRBJ1-2; 7 nucleotides agree with TRBD1. CDR3 length equals 17 residues. Germline V lookup: CDR1 WSHSY, CDR2 SAAADI. With V trimmed by 0 bases and J by 4 bases, 11 bases remained unmatched. CDR3 coding DNA: TGCGCCAGCAGTGAGTCGACAGGGTCCCCCTACGGCTATGGCTACACCTTC. It yields the protein CASSESTGSPYGYGYTF.

This chain connects TRBV6-2 or TRBV6-3 to TRBJ2-7, with D possibly TRBD2 on 7 matching bases. There are 14 residues in the CDR3. Germline loops: CDR1 MNHEY, CDR2 SVGEGT. V was trimmed by 2 bases and J by 2 bases, leaving 10 bases between them. This chain's CDR3 is CASSYGGAAYEQYF. As DNA, the CDR3 is TGTGCCAGCAGTTACGGGGGGGCCGCCTACGAGCAGTACTTC.

This chain connects TRBV18 to TRBJ1-1; TRBD1 might be the D (5 bases). Deletions cut 1 base from V and 6 bases from J, with 15 bases between. The germline CDR1 and CDR2 sequences are KGHSH and LQKENI. CDR3 size: 15 residues. CDR3 DNA: TGTGCCAGCTCACCACGCTCAGGGCAGGGAGCTGAAGCTTTCTTT. Translating it yields CASSPRSGQGAEAFF.

This clone came up once. The chain combines TRBV30 with TRBJ2-2; D tentatively fits TRBD1 or TRBD2 (5 bases each). The CDR3 loop spans 12 amino acids. V was cut by 3 bases and J by 6 bases, with 8 bases left in between. Germline V gene sequence: CDR1 GTSNPN, CDR2 SVGIG (reference sequence). The CDR3 DNA reads TGTGCCTGGAGCTGGGGGTCCGGGGAGCTGTTTTTT. Its protein product is CAWSWGSGELFF.

The rearrangement links TRBV6-5 to TRBJ2-7; D tentatively reads TRBD1 or TRBD2 (6 bases each). Deletions cut 2 bases from V and 6 bases from J, with 11 bases between. The CDR3 consists of 13 residues. Germline V gene data show CDR1 as MNHEY and CDR2 as SVGAGI. CDR3 DNA sequence: TGTGCCAGCAGTTACCCTAAGGGGGGCGAGCAGTACTTC. It specifies CASSYPKGGEQYF.

The chain employs TRBV6-2 or TRBV6-3 and TRBJ1-5; 8 nucleotides agree with TRBD1. The CDR3 runs 13 residues. Trimming took 2 bases from V and 9 from J; bases not matched to a gene: 3. The V gene's germline CDR1 is MNHEY and CDR2 SVGEGT. CDR3 DNA: TGTGCCAGCAGTTACGGACAGGGAACGCCCCAGCATTTT. This sequence encodes CASSYGQGTPQHF.

The rearrangement uses TRBV7-8 and TRBJ1-1, with D unresolved. The CDR3 is made up of 14 amino acids. Germline V lookup: CDR1 SGHVS, CDR2 FQNEAQ. Trimming stripped 1 base from V and 1 base from J, with 7 bases between. In DNA form, the CDR3 reads TGTGCCAGCAGCTTAGTAGCGGGGAACACTGAAGCTTTCTTT. Amino acids: CASSLVAGNTEAFF.

The V call is TRBV28, the J call TRBJ1-5; D is ambiguous. The CDR3 consists of 16 residues. The ends were cut back, 2 bases at V and 0 bases at J, with 11 bases in the middle. Germline V lookup: CDR1 MDHEN, CDR2 SYDVKM. Here the CDR3 DNA reads TGTGCCAGCAGTTTAAGGGTACCGCATAGCAATCAGCCCCAGCATTTT. Translation: CASSLRVPHSNQPQHF.

This chain joins TRBV11-3 and TRBJ2-7, with D possibly being TRBD2 (5 bases). The CDR3 sequence is 13 residues long. CDR1 and CDR2 from the germline V gene are SGHNT and YENEEA. V lost 1 base to trimming and J lost 4 bases, with 8 bases between them. The CDR3 spells CASSLGTLYEQYF. CDR3 sequence (DNA): TGTGCCAGCAGCTTAGGGACTCTATACGAGCAGTACTTC.